These 14 T cell receptor beta chains were all obtained from the same sample, sequenced in a study of cytomegalovirus exposure and HLA in healthy donors. It was with 60 Vbeta and 13 Jbeta primers that the PCR ran. Clones were read by immunoSEQ multiplex PCR, and TCRdb kept only the in-frame ones, dropping some. The sample has more than 85,000 clones, roughly 15% seen once; the top ten hold approximately 0.8%. The sequencing input was PBMCs. Receptors were obtained from a female donor in good health and CMV-seronegative.

This clone was detected only a few times. The chain carries TRBV6-5 and TRBJ1-5; 7 nucleotides align to TRBD1. Per the germline V gene, CDR1 is MNHEY and CDR2 is SVGAGI. The CDR3 sequence is 14 residues long. J lost 4 bases, V lost 6 bases, and 6 bases had no gene match. This CDR3 is CASRPGQDNQPQHF. The CDR3 nucleotides read TGTGCCAGCAGACCCGGACAGGATAATCAGCCCCAGCATTTT.

J is TRBJ2-1 and V is TRBV29-1; TRBD2 agrees at 7 bases. The CDR3 extends over 13 amino acids. Germline V gene lookup returns CDR1 SQVTM and CDR2 ANQGSEA. The junction had 6 bases not matched to a gene; V was cut back by 2 bases and J by 8 bases. The chain's CDR3 is CSVERLGGDEQFF. CDR3 sequence (DNA): TGCAGCGTTGAAAGGTTGGGGGGGGATGAGCAGTTCTTC.

The V call is TRBV7-9, the J call TRBJ1-1; 11 nucleotides match TRBD1. Germline values: CDR1 SEHNR, CDR2 FQNEAQ (reference sequence). This CDR3 contains 15 residues. Trimming removed 5 bases from V and 6 bases from J; junction bases left unmatched: 8. Here the CDR3 DNA reads TGTGCCAGCAGCCCACGGACAGGGGGCTCCGCTGAAGCTTTCTTT. It is translated as CASSPRTGGSAEAFF.

The rearrangement links TRBV30 to TRBJ2-7; 9 nucleotides line up with TRBD1. Germline trimming cut 2 bases from V and 9 bases from J; bases unmatched to any gene: 8. This CDR3 has 13 residues. The germline gives CDR1 GTSNPN, CDR2 SVGIG (reference sequence). The CDR3 reads CAWSFRTGARQYF. In nucleotides, the CDR3 is TGTGCCTGGAGTTTCCGGACAGGGGCGCGGCAGTACTTC.

J is TRBJ1-3 and V is TRBV7-2; D perhaps matches TRBD1 (6 bases). The germline CDR1 and CDR2 sequences are SGHTA and FQGNSA. The CDR3 covers 15 residues. Between the trimmed V and J ends, which lost 5 bases and 2 bases, there was a span of 13 bases. In nucleotides, the CDR3 is TGTGCCAGCAGCCCCACAGGGCCCCCTGGAAACACCATATATTTT. This gives the protein CASSPTGPPGNTIYF.

The chain is built from TRBV7-2 and TRBJ2-7; 14 positions agree with TRBD2. V gave up 1 base and J gave up 6 bases; unmatched junction bases: 5. The CDR3 runs to 16 residues. The germline V gene encodes CDR1 SGHTA and CDR2 FQGNSA. DNA of the CDR3: TGTGCCAGCAGCTTAGGACTAGCGGGGGGGCCGAGCGAGCAGTACTTC. Its protein product is CASSLGLAGGPSEQYF.

This sequence joins TRBV4-1 and TRBJ1-3; D perhaps matches TRBD1 (6 bases). The CDR3 covers 16 residues. The V gene lost 1 base and the J gene lost 4 bases, with 14 bases spanning the gap. CDR1 and CDR2 (germline): MGHRA, YSYEKL. The CDR3 nucleotides are TGCGCCAGCAGCCAAGCCCGGGGGGCGCCGGGAAACACCATATATTTT. Translating gives CASSQARGAPGNTIYF.

The V call is TRBV28, the J call TRBJ1-6; D not certain. The V gene's germline CDR1 is MDHEN and CDR2 SYDVKM. The CDR3 length is 16 residues. V dropped 7 bases and J dropped 6 bases, with 19 bases sitting between them. The CDR3 bases are TGTGCCAGCACCGCGAATCGGGGATATGGTAATTCACCCCTCCACTTT. Its protein product is CASTANRGYGNSPLHF.

V gene TRBV30 combines with J gene TRBJ1-4; the D is unclear. Germline lookup yields CDR1 GTSNPN and CDR2 SVGIG (reference sequence). With 2 bases removed from V and 8 bases from J, the gap between germline ends came to 12 bases. This CDR3 spans 13 amino acids. This CDR3 is CAWSSGFSEKLFF. For the CDR3, the DNA is TGTGCCTGGAGTTCAGGTTTCTCGGAAAAACTGTTTTTT.

This clone occurred a few times. The CDR3 DNA follows: TGTGCCAGCAGCGCTGCCCCAGGGGATGAGCAGTTCTTC. It specifies CASSAAPGDEQFF. This chain links TRBV9 with TRBJ2-1, with D perhaps matching TRBD1 (6 bases). V was cut by 3 bases and J by 8 bases, with 12 bases left in between. This CDR3 has 13 amino acids. The germline CDR1 and CDR2 sequences are SGDLS and YYNGEE.

This clone has just a few counts. The gene calls are TRBV30 and TRBJ2-2, with TRBD1 as a possible D gene (5 bases). V lost 0 bases and J lost 2, with 13 bases in between. The CDR3 has 16 amino acids. From germline, CDR1 is GTSNPN and CDR2 SVGIG (reference sequence). This CDR3 reads CAWSVLGLVNTGELFF. The CDR3 DNA reads as TGTGCCTGGAGTGTACTGGGGCTAGTAAACACCGGGGAGCTGTTTTTT.

The rearrangement joins TRBV7-9 to TRBJ1-2; unclear D gene. The CDR3 extends over 13 amino acids. Germline V gene data show CDR1 as SEHNR and CDR2 as FQNEAQ (reference sequence). Trimming removed 5 bases from V and 5 bases from J, with 12 bases in between. CDR3: CASSGLRGYGYTF. Here the CDR3 DNA reads TGTGCCAGCAGCGGCCTGAGAGGGTATGGCTACACCTTC.

The chain carries TRBV9 and TRBJ1-5; D perhaps matches TRBD1 (5 bases). This CDR3 has 15 amino acids. V lost 3 bases to trimming and J lost 9 bases, with 19 bases between them. Germline CDR1 is SGDLS and CDR2 is YYNGEE. As DNA, the CDR3 is TGTGCCAGCAGCGCCGGACCGGGGGATTGGGGGCCCCAGCATTTT. Protein sequence: CASSAGPGDWGPQHF.

This clone was counted a few times. V gene TRBV7-3 combines with J gene TRBJ2-7; 8 bases map to TRBD2. The CDR3 sequence is 14 residues long. V lost 4 bases and J lost 3; bases outside the gene matches: 5. In germline, CDR1 is SGHTA, CDR2 FQGTGA. This chain's CDR3 is CASSSSGSSYEQYF. The CDR3 DNA sequence: TGTGCCAGCAGCTCCAGCGGGAGCAGCTACGAGCAGTACTTC.